This paragraph covers one TCR beta chain sequence. The antigen is undetermined. One entry per CDR3 protein results from TCRdb running MiXCR on the 5' RACE reads. The sample lists 300,000 to 350,000 distinct CDR3 sequences, over 11% occurring once. The ends lost 6 bases at V and 9 bases at J; junction bases unmatched: 15. The germline gives CDR1 SEHNR, CDR2 FQNEAQ (reference sequence). This CDR3 comprises 16 residues. The source of the sample is a study of T-cell memory formation after mild COVID-19. Study results and caveats: Some responding clones appeared in pre-infection memory, suggesting cross-reactive memory joined. CD4+ bias marked clones expanding day 15 to 37, unlike balanced contracting clones.

Sequenced input: PBMCs or a T cell subset sorted from them (not recorded which). The source is a man younger than 30 who had mild COVID-19 (a few samples of this study predate the infection). Cell type and time point are not known. The chain employs TRBV7-9 and TRBJ2-3, with TRBD2 matching 10 bases. The DNA for the CDR3 is TGTGCCAGCAGAGCGTCGCTAGCGGGGGCCCTGTCGACGCAGTATTTT. This codes for CASRASLAGALSTQYF.